This T cell receptor beta chain comes out of a study of human T cells and chemical hapten exposure. Study summary: Small differences in pooled library volume mainly drove the variation in TCR yields per sample. Broader study findings: The immune response of these alopecia patients might not match healthy individuals'.

As processed by the authors: Per sample, the median was around 100,000 TCRs, with values from roughly 23,000 to 640,000. Using its own MiXCR run on the RACE reads, TCRdb lists one record per CDR3 protein. The V and J calls shown here were made by TCRdb, not taken from the authors' results. This sample yields around 380,000 distinct CDR3 sequences, of which approximately 4.4% are seen a single time; 2% to 2.5% belongs to the top ten. There are a few counts of this clonotype. The antigen is undetermined. As for time point: patch test 1, 2 weeks after DPC sensitization. Treatment given: therapeutic diphenylcyclopropenone sensitization with weekly scalp DPC. The germline V and J ends were trimmed by 8 bases and 8 bases, with 15 bases remaining between them. Germline CDR1 DFQATT, CDR2 SNEGSKA (reference sequence). The CDR3 covers 11 residues.

The TCR sequence derives from a woman in her 50s with alopecia areata. Some clones in this sample may be carry-over from other donors' samples. This specimen was whole blood, taken in connection with sensitization to the hapten diphenylcyclopropenone (DPC). The chain couples TRBV20-1 to TRBJ1-2, with a tentative D call TRBD1 (6 bases). CDR3 loop: CSIHRDEGYTF. CDR3 nucleotides: TGCAGTATTCACAGGGATGAAGGCTACACCTTC.